This TCR beta chain was sequenced in a study of Graves' ophthalmopathy and Graves' hyperthyroidism. From RNA, the CDR3 regions of TCR beta chains were amplified and sequenced. Investigators did first-round RT-PCR with HTBI primers, then second-round multiplex PCR. TCRdb ran MiXCR on the multiplex PCR reads and lists one entry per CDR3 protein. The sample has 350,000 or so distinct CDR3 sequences; about 17% are singletons. This CDR3 has 13 amino acids. The junction had 2 bases not matched to a gene; V was cut back by 4 bases and J by 4 bases. Germline CDR1 and CDR2: SGHTA and FQGTGA. Sequenced input: peripheral blood. V gene TRBV7-3 combines with J gene TRBJ2-5; 8 positions agree with TRBD2. This sequence originates from an adult man with Graves' ophthalmopathy. The CDR3 sequence is CASSSSGRETQYF. The CDR3 DNA is TGTGCCAGCAGCTCGAGCGGGAGAGAGACCCAGTACTTC.